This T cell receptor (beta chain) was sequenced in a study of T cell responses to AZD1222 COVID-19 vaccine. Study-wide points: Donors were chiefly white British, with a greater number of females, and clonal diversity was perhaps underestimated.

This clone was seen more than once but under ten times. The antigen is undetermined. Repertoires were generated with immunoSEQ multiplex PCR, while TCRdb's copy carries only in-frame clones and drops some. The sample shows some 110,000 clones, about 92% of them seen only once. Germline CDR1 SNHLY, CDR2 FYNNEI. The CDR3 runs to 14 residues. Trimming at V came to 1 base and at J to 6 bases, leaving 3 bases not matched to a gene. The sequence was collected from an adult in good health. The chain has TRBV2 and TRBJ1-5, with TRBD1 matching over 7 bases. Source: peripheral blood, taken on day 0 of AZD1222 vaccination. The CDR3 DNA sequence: TGTGCCAGCAGTGAAGAGGGGGCGGGTCAGCCCCAGCATTTT. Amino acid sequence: CASSEEGAGQPQHF.